These 18 T cell receptor beta chains share one sample of origin, sequenced in a study of OX40 agonist ivuxolimab in advanced cancers. Profiled with immunoSEQ multiplex PCR; TCRdb holds only in-frame clones, not every one. The repertoire holds 55,000 to 60,000 clones, with around 84% as singletons. The sample in question was CD4+ or CD8+ T cells sorted from blood, obtained in a trial of the OX40 agonist ivuxolimab. The source is an adult with an advanced solid tumor such as melanoma, head and neck, liver or kidney cancer.

The chain recombines TRBV5-4 with TRBJ2-1; 10 bases agree with TRBD1. The CDR3 covers 16 residues. CDR1 is SGHNT and CDR2 is YYREEE in the germline V gene (reference sequence). Trimming took 3 bases from V and 8 from J; bases not matched to a gene: 11. CDR3 region: CASSSYRTGGGDEQFF. The CDR3 nucleotides read TGTGCCAGCAGCTCATATCGGACAGGGGGAGGGGATGAGCAGTTCTTC.

This chain links TRBV7-8 with TRBJ2-7; D ambiguous. V gave up 3 bases and J gave up 2 bases, with 11 bases separating them. Germline V gene data show CDR1 as SGHVS and CDR2 as FQNEAQ. The CDR3 extends over 14 amino acids. CDR3 protein: CASSFGGLAYEQYF. In DNA form, the CDR3 reads TGTGCCAGCAGCTTTGGCGGTCTGGCCTACGAGCAGTACTTC.

V is TRBV18 and J is TRBJ1-1; a weak D match, TRBD1 (6 bases). V was pared by 5 bases and J by 1 base, with 8 bases between. The CDR3 loop spans 13 amino acids. CDR1 and CDR2 (germline): KGHSH, LQKENI. CDR3 coding DNA: TGTGCCAGCTCAGCGACAGGGAACACTGAAGCTTTCTTT. As protein: CASSATGNTEAFF.

The V and J genes are TRBV2 and TRBJ2-7, with a possible D match to TRBD1 (6 bases). The CDR3 consists of 13 residues. Trimming removed 4 bases from V and 5 bases from J, with 12 bases in between. Germline V gene lookup returns CDR1 SNHLY and CDR2 FYNNEI. CDR3 region: CASSVNRAHEQYF. DNA for the CDR3: TGTGCCAGCAGTGTTAACAGGGCCCACGAGCAGTACTTC.

The sample holds a few counts of this clone. CDR3 amino acids: CAWSGSAGNTIYF. Written as DNA, the CDR3 is TGTGCCTGGAGTGGGTCAGCTGGAAACACCATATATTTT. The V gene is TRBV30, the J gene TRBJ1-3; no clear D. V was shortened by 1 base and J by 2 bases, with 6 bases between the two germline ends. Germline assignment: CDR1 GTSNPN and CDR2 SVGIG (reference sequence). The CDR3 totals 13 residues.

The J gene is TRBJ2-1, the V gene TRBV27; D is perhaps TRBD2 (5 bases). Per the germline V gene, CDR1 is MNHEY and CDR2 is SMNVEV (reference sequence). The CDR3 extends over 15 amino acids. V was clipped by 5 bases and J by 7 bases, with 18 bases between them. CDR3 nucleotide sequence: TGTGCCAGCAGTATCGCCCGACTCTTAGCGAATGAGCAGTTCTTC. Amino acid sequence: CASSIARLLANEQFF.

The gene calls are TRBV2 and TRBJ2-7, with 8 bases fitting TRBD1. The V and J ends lost 4 bases and 4 bases, in that order; junction bases with no gene match: 6. The CDR3 runs 14 residues. CDR1 SNHLY and CDR2 FYNNEI come from the germline V gene. CDR3 loop: CASSGGQGAYEQYF. In DNA form, the CDR3 reads TGTGCCAGCAGTGGGGGGCAGGGGGCTTACGAGCAGTACTTC.

This clone was seen more than once but under ten times. The chain combines TRBV4-2 with TRBJ1-1; 9 nucleotides match TRBD1. The CDR3 loop spans 15 amino acids. Per germline, CDR1 LGHNA and CDR2 YNFKEQ. J gave up 5 bases and V 3 bases, and 7 bases lay outside the gene matches. The CDR3 region has the DNA TGTGCCAGCAGCCAGCCGGGACAGGGAGAAACTGAAGCTTTCTTT. Amino acid sequence: CASSQPGQGETEAFF.

This chain connects TRBV15 to TRBJ1-2, with D possibly being TRBD1 (6 bases). Trimming took off 3 bases at V and 7 bases at J, with 9 bases between the two ends. The CDR3 length is 12 residues. CDR1 and CDR2 from the germline V gene are LNHNV and YYDKDF (reference sequence). The CDR3 DNA follows: TGTGCCACCAGCAGGAACAGGGTTGGCTACACCTTC. Protein: CATSRNRVGYTF. The whole variable domain, filled in from reference TRBV15 and TRBJ1-2, reads DAMVIQNPRYQVTQFGKPVTLSCSQTLNHNVMYWYQQKSSQAPKLLFHYYDKDFNNEADTPDNFQSRRPNTSFCFLDIRSPGLGDTAMYLCATSRNRVGYTFGSGTRLTVV.

The CDR3 nucleotides read TGTGCCACCAGCCCCATTGGCACTGAAGCTTTCTTT. It is translated as CATSPIGTEAFF. The chain has TRBV15 and TRBJ1-1; D not resolved. With 5 bases removed from V and 4 bases from J, the gap between germline ends came to 8 bases. Germline V lookup: CDR1 LNHNV, CDR2 YYDKDF (reference sequence). The CDR3 consists of 12 residues. Together with reference TRBV15 and TRBJ1-1, the CDR3 gives the full variable domain: DAMVIQNPRYQVTQFGKPVTLSCSQTLNHNVMYWYQQKSSQAPKLLFHYYDKDFNNEADTPDNFQSRRPNTSFCFLDIRSPGLGDTAMYLCATSPIGTEAFFGQGTRLTVV.

The V and J genes are TRBV5-4 and TRBJ2-3; perhaps TRBD1 as D (7 bases). This CDR3 region has 17 residues. Trimming stripped 3 bases from V and 6 bases from J, with 23 bases between. The germline gives CDR1 SGHNT, CDR2 YYREEE (reference sequence). The CDR3 bases are TGTGCCAGCAGCTCATACCTGGGGGGACAGCCGGCTGATACGCAGTATTTT. Translated: CASSSYLGGQPADTQYF.

Only one count was recorded for this clone. The gene calls are TRBV6-6 and TRBJ2-1, with D possibly being TRBD2 (7 bases). Germline V lookup: CDR1 MNHNY, CDR2 SVGAGI (reference sequence). V lost 5 bases, J lost 6 bases, and 20 bases lay in between. This CDR3 has 16 residues. The CDR3 sequence is CASSHRVAGTGNEQFF. CDR3 bases: TGTGCCAGCAGTCACAGGGTAGCGGGCACTGGCAATGAGCAGTTCTTC.

The J gene is TRBJ2-3, the V gene TRBV5-4, with D hard to call. Germline CDR1 reads SGHNT; CDR2 reads YYREEE (reference sequence). The CDR3 has 15 amino acids. The V gene lost 2 bases and the J gene lost 2 bases, with 12 bases spanning the gap. The CDR3 coding sequence is TGTGCCAGCAGCTTAGACTCGGGCCTCACAGATACGCAGTATTTT. Its protein product is CASSLDSGLTDTQYF.

J is TRBJ1-1 and V is TRBV30; no firm D call. CDR1 and CDR2 from the germline V gene are GTSNPN and SVGIG (reference sequence). V lost 5 bases, J lost 3 bases, and 7 bases lay in between. The CDR3 totals 11 residues. CDR3 protein: CAWVGYTEAFF. In DNA form, the CDR3 reads TGTGCCTGGGTAGGGTACACTGAAGCTTTCTTT.

V usage is TRBV6-6 and J usage is TRBJ2-7; no reliable D call. The V end was cut by 0 bases, the J end by 4 bases, with 7 bases between. CDR3 length: 13 residues. The V gene's germline CDR1 is MNHNY and CDR2 SVGAGI (reference sequence). CDR3 region: CASSYSSEYEQYF. Here the CDR3 DNA reads TGTGCCAGCAGTTACTCTTCTGAATACGAGCAGTACTTC.

This clone was counted only a few times. This rearrangement joins TRBV29-1 to TRBJ2-5, with TRBD1 matching 8 bases. Trimming removed 6 bases from V and 5 bases from J; junction bases left unmatched: 11. Germline CDR1 reads SQVTM; CDR2 reads ANQGSEA. The CDR3 loop spans 14 amino acids. For the CDR3, the DNA is TGCAGCGTGCAGGCACAGGGGGGAGTGGAGACCCAGTACTTC. Protein sequence: CSVQAQGGVETQYF.

The genes are TRBV4-3 and TRBJ1-6; 10 nucleotides match TRBD1. The CDR3 sequence is 15 residues long. V shed 2 bases and J 7 bases; nucleotides not matched to a gene: 2. The V gene's germline CDR1 is LGHNA and CDR2 YSLEER. CDR3 sequence (DNA): TGCGCCAGCAGCCAAACGGGACAGGGGAATTCACCCCTCCACTTT. Protein product: CASSQTGQGNSPLHF.

The V gene is TRBV28, the J gene TRBJ1-3; D is ambiguous. Germline CDR1 reads MDHEN; CDR2 reads SYDVKM. Trimming removed 8 bases from V and 0 bases from J, with 8 bases in between. This CDR3 spans 13 amino acids. CDR3 DNA sequence: TGTGCCAGCCGAGAAGGCTCTGGAAACACCATATATTTT. Translation: CASREGSGNTIYF. The whole variable domain, filled in from reference TRBV28 and TRBJ1-3, reads DVKVTQSSRYLVKRTGEKVFLECVQDMDHENMFWYRQDPGLGLRLIYFSYDVKMKEKGDIPEGYSVSREKKERFSLILESASTNQTSMYLCASREGSGNTIYFGEGSWLTVV.